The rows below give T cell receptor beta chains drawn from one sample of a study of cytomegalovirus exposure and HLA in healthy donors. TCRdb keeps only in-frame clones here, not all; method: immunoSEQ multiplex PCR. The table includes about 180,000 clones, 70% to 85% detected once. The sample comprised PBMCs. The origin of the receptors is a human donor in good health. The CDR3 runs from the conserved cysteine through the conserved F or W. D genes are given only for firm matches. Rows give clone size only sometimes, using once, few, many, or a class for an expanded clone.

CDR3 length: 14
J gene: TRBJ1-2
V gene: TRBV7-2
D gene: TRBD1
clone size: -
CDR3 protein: CASSLPTGTYGYTF
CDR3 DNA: TGTGCCAGCAGCTTACCGACAGGGACCTATGGCTACACCTTC

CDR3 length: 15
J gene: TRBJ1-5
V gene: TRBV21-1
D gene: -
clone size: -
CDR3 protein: CASSKETQGNQPQHF
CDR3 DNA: TGTGCCAGCAGCAAAGAAACGCAGGGGAATCAGCCCCAGCATTTT

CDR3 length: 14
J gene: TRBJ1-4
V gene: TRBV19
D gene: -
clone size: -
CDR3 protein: CASSSQGWGEKLFF
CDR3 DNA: TGTGCCAGTAGCTCCCAGGGGTGGGGTGAAAAACTGTTTTTT

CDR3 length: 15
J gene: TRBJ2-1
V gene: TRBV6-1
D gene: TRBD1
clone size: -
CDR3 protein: CASSEATGGRDEQFF
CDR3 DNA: TGTGCCAGCAGTGAAGCCACAGGGGGCAGGGATGAGCAGTTCTTC

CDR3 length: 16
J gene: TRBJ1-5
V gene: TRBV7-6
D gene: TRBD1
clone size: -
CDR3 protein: CASSTGGGTGNQPQHF
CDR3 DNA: TGTGCCAGCAGCACAGGGGGAGGGACAGGCAATCAGCCCCAGCATTTT

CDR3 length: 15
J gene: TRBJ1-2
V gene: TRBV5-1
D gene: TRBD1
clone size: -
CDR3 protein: CASSLGATGDGGYTF
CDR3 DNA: TGCGCCAGCAGCCTGGGAGCTACAGGGGATGGGGGCTACACCTTC

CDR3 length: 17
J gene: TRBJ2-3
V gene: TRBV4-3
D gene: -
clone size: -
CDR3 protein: CASSQDEAGRSTDTQYF
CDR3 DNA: TGCGCCAGCAGCCAAGATGAGGCGGGGAGAAGCACAGATACGCAGTATTTT

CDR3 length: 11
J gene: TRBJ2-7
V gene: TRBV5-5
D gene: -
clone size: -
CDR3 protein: CASSLAREQYF
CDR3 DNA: TGTGCCAGCAGCTTGGCCAGGGAGCAGTACTTC

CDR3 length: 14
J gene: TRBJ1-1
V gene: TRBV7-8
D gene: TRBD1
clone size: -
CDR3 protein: CASSQGQLNTEAFF
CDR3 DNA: TGTGCCAGCAGCCAGGGACAGCTGAACACTGAAGCTTTCTTT

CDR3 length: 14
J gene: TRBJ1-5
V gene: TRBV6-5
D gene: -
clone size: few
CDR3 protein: CASSYGGFGQPQHF
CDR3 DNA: TGTGCCAGCAGTTACGGCGGGTTTGGTCAGCCCCAGCATTTT

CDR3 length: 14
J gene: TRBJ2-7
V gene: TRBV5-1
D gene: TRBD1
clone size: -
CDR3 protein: CASSSTGAHSEQYF
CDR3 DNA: TGCGCCAGCAGCTCAACAGGGGCCCACAGCGAGCAGTACTTC

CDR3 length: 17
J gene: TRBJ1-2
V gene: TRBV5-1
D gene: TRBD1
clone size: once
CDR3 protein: CASSLAAFGTGYYGYTF
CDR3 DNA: TGCGCCAGCAGCTTGGCCGCCTTCGGGACAGGGTACTATGGCTACACCTTC

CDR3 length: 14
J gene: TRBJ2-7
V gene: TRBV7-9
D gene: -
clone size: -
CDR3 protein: CASSPPVGAYEQYF
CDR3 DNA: TGTGCCAGCAGCCCCCCAGTGGGAGCCTACGAGCAGTACTTC

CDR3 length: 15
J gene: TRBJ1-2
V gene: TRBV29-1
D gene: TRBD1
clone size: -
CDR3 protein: CSVGGNRGPNYGYTF
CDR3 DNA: TGCAGCGTCGGTGGGAACAGGGGCCCTAACTATGGCTACACCTTC

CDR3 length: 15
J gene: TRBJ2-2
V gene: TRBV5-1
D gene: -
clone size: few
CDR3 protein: CASSRRAGNTGELFF
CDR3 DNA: TGCGCCAGCAGCCGGAGGGCAGGGAACACCGGGGAGCTGTTTTTT

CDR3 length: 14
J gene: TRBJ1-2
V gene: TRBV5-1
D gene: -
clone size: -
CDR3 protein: CASSLTGTNYGYTF
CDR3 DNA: TGCGCCAGCAGCTTGACAGGGACAAACTATGGCTACACCTTC

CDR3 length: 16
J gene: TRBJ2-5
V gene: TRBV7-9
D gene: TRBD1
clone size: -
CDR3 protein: CASSFGTGGLSETQYF
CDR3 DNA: TGTGCCAGCAGCTTCGGGACAGGGGGATTATCGGAGACCCAGTACTTC

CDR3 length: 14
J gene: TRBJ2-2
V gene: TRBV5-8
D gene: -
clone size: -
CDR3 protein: CASSFLARTGELFF
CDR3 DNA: TGTGCCAGCAGCTTCCTAGCCCGGACCGGGGAGCTGTTTTTT

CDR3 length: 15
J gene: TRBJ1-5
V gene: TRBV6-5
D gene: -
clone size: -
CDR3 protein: CASSYWAGYNQPQHF
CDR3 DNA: TGTGCCAGCAGTTACTGGGCAGGGTACAATCAGCCCCAGCATTTT

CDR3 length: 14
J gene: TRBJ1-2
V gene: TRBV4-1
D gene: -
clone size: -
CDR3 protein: CASSQDEASRGYTF
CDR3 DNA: TGCGCCAGCAGCCAAGATGAGGCCAGTCGTGGCTACACCTTC

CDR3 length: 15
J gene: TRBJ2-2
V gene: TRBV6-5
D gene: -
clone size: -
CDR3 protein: CASSYPSGATGELFF
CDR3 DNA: TGTGCCAGCAGTTACCCCTCTGGAGCTACCGGGGAGCTGTTTTTT

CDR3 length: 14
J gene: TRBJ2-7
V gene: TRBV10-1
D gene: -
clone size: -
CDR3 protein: CASSESRKPYEQYF
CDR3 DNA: TGCGCCAGCAGTGAGTCGAGAAAACCCTACGAGCAGTACTTC

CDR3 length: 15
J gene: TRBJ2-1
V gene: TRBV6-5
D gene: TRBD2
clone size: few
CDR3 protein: CASSYGGTSGNEQFF
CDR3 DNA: TGTGCCAGCAGTTACGGGGGGACTAGCGGGAATGAGCAGTTCTTC

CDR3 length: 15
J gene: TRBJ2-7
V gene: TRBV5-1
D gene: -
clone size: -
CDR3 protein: CASKWQSGQFYEQYF
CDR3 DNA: TGCGCCAGCAAATGGCAGTCAGGACAGTTCTACGAGCAGTACTTC

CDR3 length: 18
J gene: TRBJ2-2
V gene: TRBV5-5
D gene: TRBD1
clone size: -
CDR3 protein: CASSFIGWTGDRGGELFF
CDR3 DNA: TGTGCCAGCAGCTTCATAGGGTGGACAGGGGACAGAGGCGGGGAGCTGTTTTTT

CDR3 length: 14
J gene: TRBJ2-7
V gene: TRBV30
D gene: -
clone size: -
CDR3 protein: CAWSRGAGLYEQYF
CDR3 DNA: TGTGCCTGGAGTCGGGGTGCCGGGCTCTACGAGCAGTACTTC

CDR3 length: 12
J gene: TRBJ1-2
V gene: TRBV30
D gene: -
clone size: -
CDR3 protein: CASPQSNYGYTF
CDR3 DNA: TGTGCCTCACCACAGAGTAACTATGGCTACACCTTC

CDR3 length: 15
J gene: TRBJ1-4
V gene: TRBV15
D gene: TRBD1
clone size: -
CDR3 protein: CATSAPRDRDEKLFF
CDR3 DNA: TGTGCCACCAGCGCCCCCCGGGACAGGGACGAAAAACTGTTTTTT

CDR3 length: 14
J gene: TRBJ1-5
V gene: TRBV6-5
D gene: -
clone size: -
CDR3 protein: CASSYSIRDQPQHF
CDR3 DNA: TGTGCCAGCAGTTACTCAATCAGGGATCAGCCCCAGCATTTT

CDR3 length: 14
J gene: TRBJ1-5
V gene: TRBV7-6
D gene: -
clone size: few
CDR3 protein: CASSLAGGAQPQHF
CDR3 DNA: TGTGCCAGCAGCTTAGCGGGTGGGGCCCAGCCCCAGCATTTT

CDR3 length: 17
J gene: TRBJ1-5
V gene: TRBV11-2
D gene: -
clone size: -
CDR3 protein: CASSLRAVGGSNQPQHF
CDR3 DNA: TGTGCCAGCAGCTTAAGGGCGGTGGGCGGGAGCAATCAGCCCCAGCATTTT

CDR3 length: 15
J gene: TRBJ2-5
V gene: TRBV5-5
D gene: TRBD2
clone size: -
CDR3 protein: CASSAGTSGVETQYF
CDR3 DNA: TGTGCCAGCAGCGCCGGGACTAGCGGGGTTGAGACCCAGTACTTC